The 27 T cell receptor beta chains reported below all come from one sample, sequenced in a study of human T cells and chemical hapten exposure (dated by TCRdb to 2020 to 2023). Read against the paper, the sample's time point label means: patch test 1, 2 weeks after DPC sensitization. Sample treatment or condition, as interpreted from the label and publication: therapeutic diphenylcyclopropenone sensitization with weekly scalp DPC. The method behind the library was RACE. Instrument used: NextSeq 500. TCRdb took the public reads, trimmed them with fastp at Q25, ran MiXCR for clone calling and kept in-frame beta chains. Each CDR3 protein appears once, grouped with its most common genes and DNA. For this sample the table gives under 200,000 distinct CDR3 sequences, of which around 15% were detected only once. The ten largest clonotypes hold 1.5% to 2% of the sample. Sequenced here: whole blood, sampled in connection with sensitization to the hapten diphenylcyclopropenone (DPC). Source of these receptors: a woman aged 25 to 39 with alopecia areata. Some clones in this sample may be carry-over from other donors' samples.

The V and J genes are TRBV9 and TRBJ1-1; D is unresolved. V lost 0 bases to trimming and J lost 0 bases, with 9 bases between them. The CDR3 is made up of 15 amino acids. CDR1 is SGDLS, CDR2 YYNGEE, per germline. In nucleotides, the CDR3 is TGTGCCAGCAGCGTAGGTGGAACAGTGAACACTGAAGCTTTCTTT. This sequence encodes CASSVGGTVNTEAFF.

This clonotype was recorded a few times. The chain combines TRBV20-1 with TRBJ2-4; D gene uncertain. CDR1 and CDR2 from the germline V gene are DFQATT and SNEGSKA (reference sequence). The CDR3 contains 18 residues. Between the trimmed V and J ends, which lost 5 bases and 0 bases, there was a span of 23 bases. The CDR3 loop is CSAPTYTDIDLAKNIQYF. CDR3 in DNA: TGCAGTGCTCCGACATATACCGACATAGACTTAGCCAAAAACATTCAGTACTTC.

The V gene is TRBV7-6, the J gene TRBJ2-1, with 16 bases aligning to TRBD2. The CDR3 length is 18 residues. Germline-derived CDR1 and CDR2 are SGHVS and FNYEAQ. J was trimmed by 4 bases and V by 4 bases; bases with no gene match: 7. As DNA, the CDR3 is TGTGCCAGCAGCTCGGGACTAGCGGGAGGGTCACGATACAATGAGCAGTTCTTC. Its translation: CASSSGLAGGSRYNEQFF.

This clonotype has a handful of counts. This chain links TRBV12-3 or TRBV12-4 with TRBJ2-7, with TRBD1 identical over 7 bases. This CDR3 comprises 14 residues. Germline trimming cut 5 bases from V and 3 bases from J; bases unmatched to any gene: 7. CDR3 sequence reads: CASSLSGQLYEQYF. In DNA form, the CDR3 reads TGTGCCAGCAGTCTATCGGGACAGCTCTACGAGCAGTACTTC.

This clonotype has only a few counts. The J gene is TRBJ2-2, the V gene TRBV20-1; TRBD1 matches 7 bases. CDR3 length: 16 amino acids. Germline trimming cut 5 bases from V and 4 bases from J; bases unmatched to any gene: 13. In germline, CDR1 is DFQATT, CDR2 SNEGSKA (reference sequence). The CDR3 spells CSAHPHKGASTGELFF. Written as DNA, the CDR3 is TGCAGTGCTCATCCCCATAAGGGGGCAAGCACCGGGGAGCTGTTTTTT.

V usage is TRBV18 and J usage is TRBJ2-4; D gene ambiguous. Trimming took off 1 base at V and 2 bases at J, with 9 bases between the two ends. CDR1 KGHSH and CDR2 LQKENI come from the germline V gene. CDR3 length equals 15 residues. The CDR3 is CASSPQVGTKNIQYF. CDR3 nucleotide sequence: TGTGCCAGCTCACCACAGGTTGGAACCAAAAACATTCAGTACTTC. The variable domain in full, completed from reference TRBV18 and TRBJ2-4, reads NAGVMQNPRHLVRRRGQEARLRCSPMKGHSHVYWYRQLPEEGLKFMVYLQKENIIDESGMPKERFSAEFPKEGPSILRIQQVVRGDSAAYFCASSPQVGTKNIQYFGAGTRLSVL.

This clonotype was counted a few times. This chain connects TRBV7-3 to TRBJ2-3; 7 positions match TRBD1. Germline CDR1 reads SGHTA; CDR2 reads FQGTGA. V shed 5 bases and J 5 bases; nucleotides not matched to a gene: 4. This CDR3 comprises 13 residues. The CDR3 protein is CASSATGVDTQYF. Here the CDR3 DNA reads TGTGCCAGCAGCGCTACAGGGGTAGATACGCAGTATTTT.

This clonotype was found a few times. V is TRBV28 and J is TRBJ1-2; D uncertain. V dropped 5 bases and J dropped 6 bases, with 16 bases sitting between them. The germline V gene encodes CDR1 MDHEN and CDR2 SYDVKM. The CDR3 consists of 14 residues. CDR3 loop: CASSPSDREDGYTF. The CDR3 DNA is TGTGCCAGCAGTCCCTCTGACCGAGAGGATGGCTACACCTTC.

This clonotype was seen a few times. The chain is built from TRBV5-1 and TRBJ1-4; D uncertain. The V end lost 2 bases, the J end lost 9 bases, and 11 bases lay between the germline ends. The CDR3 runs 13 residues. Germline CDR1 SGHRS, CDR2 YFSETQ. This chain's CDR3 is CASSFDWDQKLFF. The CDR3 DNA reads as TGCGCCAGCAGCTTCGACTGGGATCAAAAACTGTTTTTT.

This sequence joins TRBV28 and TRBJ2-2; D might be TRBD1 (5 bases). This CDR3 is built from 13 residues. The V gene's germline CDR1 is MDHEN and CDR2 SYDVKM. Trimming removed 9 bases at V and 1 base at J, with 9 bases between. CDR3 bases: TGTGCCAGTCTCGGACAGAACACCGGGGAGCTGTTTTTT. The encoded protein is CASLGQNTGELFF. The variable domain in full, with the rest retrieved from reference TRBV28 and TRBJ2-2, is DVKVTQSSRYLVKRTGEKVFLECVQDMDHENMFWYRQDPGLGLRLIYFSYDVKMKEKGDIPEGYSVSREKKERFSLILESASTNQTSMYLCASLGQNTGELFFGEGSRLTVL.

The rearrangement joins TRBV30 to TRBJ2-5, with 13 positions matching TRBD2. Germline V lookup: CDR1 GTSNPN, CDR2 SVGIG (reference sequence). The CDR3 runs to 15 residues. Trimming at V came to 2 bases and at J to 4 bases, leaving 4 bases not matched to a gene. The CDR3: CAWSPGLAGLETQYF. In DNA form, the CDR3 reads TGTGCCTGGAGTCCGGGACTAGCGGGACTAGAGACCCAGTACTTC.

The rearrangement joins TRBV7-2 to TRBJ2-3, with D tentatively TRBD1 (6 bases). V lost 2 bases to trimming and J lost 0 bases, with 9 bases between them. CDR3 length: 15 amino acids. In germline, CDR1 is SGHTA, CDR2 FQGNSA. The CDR3 DNA sequence: TGTGCCAGCAGCTTAAGGACAGCTAGCACAGATACGCAGTATTTT. Translating it yields CASSLRTASTDTQYF.

There are a few counts of this clonotype. One junction end does not reproduce the germline sequence, and a read error may be involved. The rearrangement links TRBV7-9 to TRBJ2-2; no firm D call. Looked up from germline, CDR1 is SEHNR and CDR2 is FQNEAQ (reference sequence). This CDR3 contains 16 residues. The CDR3 region is CASSRVATTKTGELFF. The CDR3 coding sequence is TGTGCCAGCAGCCGGGTCGCCACGACGAAGACCGGGGAGCTGTTTTTT.

The chain carries TRBV10-3 and TRBJ2-3; 10 nucleotides agree with TRBD2. Germline assignment: CDR1 ENHRY and CDR2 SYGVKD. The V segment lost 0 bases and the J segment 4 bases; nucleotides outside the gene matches: 7. This CDR3 contains 17 residues. The CDR3 sequence: CAISESARLAGADTQYF. The CDR3 DNA sequence: TGTGCCATCAGTGAGTCGGCGCGGCTAGCGGGAGCAGATACGCAGTATTTT.

The table lists this clonotype with a few counts. The rearrangement joins TRBV10-3 to TRBJ2-7; 9 bases line up with TRBD1. The CDR3 spans 15 residues. With 6 bases clipped from V and 4 bases from J, the junction kept 10 bases outside the gene matches. Germline CDR1 reads ENHRY; CDR2 reads SYGVKD. CDR3 nucleotides: TGTGCCATCAGCCCAGGACAGGGGAGGGTGTACGAGCAGTACTTC. This gives the protein CAISPGQGRVYEQYF.

The chain recombines TRBV9 with TRBJ2-7; 7 nucleotides agree with TRBD2. The CDR3 runs 13 residues. V shed 0 bases and J 12 bases; nucleotides not matched to a gene: 9. From germline, CDR1 is SGDLS and CDR2 YYNGEE. The CDR3 DNA follows: TGTGCCAGCAGCGTAGCATCCAGCGGGAAAAGGTACTTC. Translation: CASSVASSGKRYF.

This clonotype was seen many times. CDR3 protein: CSAGRQINQPQHF. The CDR3 DNA reads TGCAGTGCCGGCCGACAGATCAATCAGCCCCAGCATTTT. The chain combines TRBV20-1 with TRBJ1-5; TRBD1 might be the D (5 bases). CDR3 size: 13 residues. Deletions cut 6 bases from V and 3 bases from J, with 12 bases between. In germline, CDR1 is DFQATT, CDR2 SNEGSKA (reference sequence).

This clonotype was seen at least ten times. The chain recombines TRBV5-1 with TRBJ2-1; 7 bases align to TRBD2. CDR1 is SGHRS and CDR2 is YFSETQ in the germline V gene. Germline trimming cut 4 bases from V and 4 bases from J; bases unmatched to any gene: 11. This CDR3 has 16 residues. The CDR3: CASSRTPRGGYNEQFF. Here the CDR3 DNA reads TGCGCCAGCAGCCGCACCCCTCGCGGGGGTTACAATGAGCAGTTCTTC.

Only a few counts were recorded for this clonotype. This chain links TRBV6-1 with TRBJ2-1, with TRBD1 identical over 8 bases. Trimming cost V 1 base and J 3 bases; bases outside gene matches: 11. There are 18 residues in the CDR3. Germline V gene lookup returns CDR1 MNHNS and CDR2 SASEGT. In DNA form, the CDR3 reads TGTGCCAGCAGTGAAGAAGGGGGGACAGGCTCTTTCTACAATGAGCAGTTCTTC. The encoded protein is CASSEEGGTGSFYNEQFF.

J is TRBJ2-3 and V is TRBV11-3, with TRBD2 as a possible D gene (6 bases). Trimming left V 1 base short and J 1 base short, with 12 bases between. Germline V gene lookup returns CDR1 SGHNT and CDR2 YENEEA. The length of the CDR3 is 16 residues. CDR3 sequence reads: CASSLARGTGTDTQYF. CDR3 DNA sequence: TGTGCCAGCAGCTTAGCTCGCGGGACTGGCACAGATACGCAGTATTTT.

The chain carries TRBV5-6 and TRBJ1-1; 7 bases fit TRBD1. Germline CDR1 SGHDT, CDR2 YYEEEE. The J segment lost 2 bases and the V segment lost 0 bases, leaving 13 bases of the junction unmatched. This CDR3 has 18 amino acids. The chain's CDR3 is CASSLARGSRGLNTEAFF. In nucleotides, the CDR3 is TGTGCCAGCAGCTTGGCCAGGGGGTCCCGGGGCTTAAACACTGAAGCTTTCTTT.

This chain joins TRBV6-2 or TRBV6-3 and TRBJ2-7, with TRBD2 matching 11 bases. Trimming removed 6 bases from V and 6 bases from J; junction bases left unmatched: 10. CDR3 size: 15 residues. The germline CDR1 and CDR2 sequences are MNHEY and SVGEGT. The CDR3, as DNA: TGTGCCAGCAGCAAAACTAGCGGGAGAATTTCCGAGCAGTACTTC. The encoded protein is CASSKTSGRISEQYF.

This clonotype appeared a few times. The rearrangement uses TRBV12-3 or TRBV12-4 and TRBJ1-2; the D is unclear. The CDR3 length is 16 residues. V was shortened by 1 base and J by 4 bases, with 16 bases between the two germline ends. This CDR3 is CASSLGSAPSAYGYTF. CDR3 DNA sequence: TGTGCCAGCAGTTTAGGTTCGGCACCCAGCGCCTATGGCTACACCTTC.

The rearrangement uses TRBV18 and TRBJ1-4; no firm D call. There are 15 residues in the CDR3. V shed 1 base and J shed 2 bases, with 8 bases lying between them. CDR1 is KGHSH, CDR2 LQKENI, per germline. The CDR3 is CASSPLVATNEKLFF. The CDR3 DNA follows: TGTGCCAGCTCACCACTGGTAGCGACTAATGAAAAACTGTTTTTT.

This clonotype was observed a few times. This chain links TRBV29-1 with TRBJ2-7, with 8 bases fitting TRBD1. This CDR3 is 14 amino acids long. Germline loops: CDR1 SQVTM, CDR2 ANQGSEA. V gave up 5 bases and J gave up 1 base; unmatched junction bases: 7. CDR3 nucleotide sequence: TGCAGCGTTACGGACAGGGTCAGGTCCTACGAGCAGTACTTC. It yields the protein CSVTDRVRSYEQYF.

About this clonotype: This clone may be a read error of a much larger clone one base away. The V call is TRBV20-1, the J call TRBJ2-1; D not resolved. Germline CDR1 and CDR2: DFQATT and SNEGSKA (reference sequence). This CDR3 is built from 15 residues. V lost 2 bases and J lost 9, with 20 bases in between. The CDR3 loop reads CSARPGGIRGGEQFF. The CDR3 region has the DNA TGCAGTGCTAGACCTGGCGGAATCCGTGGCGGTGAGCAGTTCTTC.

The CDR3 loop reads CASSSLASDEQYF. CDR3 nucleotides: TGTGCCAGCAGCTCCCTAGCAAGCGACGAGCAGTACTTC. This chain uses TRBV7-6 with TRBJ2-7, with a tentative D call TRBD2 (5 bases). The germline V and J ends were trimmed by 4 bases and 5 bases, with 12 bases remaining between them. There are 13 residues in the CDR3. CDR1 and CDR2 from the germline V gene are SGHVS and FNYEAQ.